Listed below are T cell receptor beta chains from one sample, sequenced in a study of T cells after yellow fever vaccination. A single record per CDR3 protein comes from TCRdb applying MiXCR to the 5' RACE reads. The table lists roughly 150,000 distinct CDR3 sequences, almost 7% of them singletons, with around 2.3% in the top ten. This material consisted of CD4+ T cells sorted from PBMCs, taken 5 days after the first yellow fever vaccination. These receptors all stem from a young man who received the YFV17D yellow fever vaccine. CDR3s include the opening cysteine and the closing phenylalanine or tryptophan. A D gene is named only where the DNA matches it firmly. Clone size, where shown, is once, few, many, or a class for clones that have expanded.

abundance	j_gene	d_gene	v_gene	CDR3aa	CDR3nt
many	TRBJ2-2	TRBD1	TRBV19	CASAQGADTGELFF	TGTGCCAGTGCACAGGGGGCAGACACCGGGGAGCTGTTTTTT
.	TRBJ2-2	.	TRBV7-2	CASSQWGGLSGELFF	TGTGCCAGCAGCCAGTGGGGGGGCTTATCCGGGGAGCTGTTTTTT
few	TRBJ1-5	.	TRBV6-2/TRBV6-3	CASSYMYGGDSGYSNQPQHF	TGTGCCAGCAGTTACATGTATGGGGGAGACAGTGGGTATAGCAATCAGCCCCAGCATTTT
few	TRBJ2-7	TRBD2	TRBV11-1	CASSVGGNRLAGGYEQYF	TGTGCCAGCAGCGTCGGGGGGAACCGGCTAGCGGGGGGTTACGAGCAGTACTTC
many	TRBJ2-1	.	TRBV7-2	CASSSSSYNEQFF	TGTGCCAGCAGCTCCAGCTCCTACAATGAGCAGTTCTTC
few	TRBJ2-7	TRBD1	TRBV6-1	CASSTLGQGAYEQYF	TGTGCCAGCAGTACCCTCGGACAGGGAGCGTACGAGCAGTACTTC
many	TRBJ2-1	.	TRBV3-1	CASSQDGGASYNEQFF	TGTGCCAGCAGCCAAGATGGCGGAGCGAGTTACAATGAGCAGTTCTTC
few	TRBJ2-1	TRBD2	TRBV10-3	CAISEPKLGGGGAAEQFF	TGTGCCATCAGTGAGCCGAAGTTGGGTGGCGGGGGGGCGGCTGAGCAGTTCTTC
many	TRBJ2-2	.	TRBV12-3/TRBV12-4	CASSPESGATGELFF	TGTGCCAGCAGTCCGGAGTCAGGGGCCACCGGGGAGCTGTTTTTT
few	TRBJ1-3	.	TRBV14	CASSQAGGNTIYF	TGTGCCAGCAGCCAGGCAGGGGGAAACACCATATATTTT
.	TRBJ2-6	.	TRBV29-1	CSAPLGSGANVLTF	TGCAGCGCCCCATTAGGCTCTGGGGCCAACGTCCTGACTTTC
many	TRBJ2-3	.	TRBV9	CASSVGGGDTDTQYF	TGTGCCAGCAGCGTGGGTGGGGGAGACACAGATACGCAGTATTTT
many	TRBJ2-7	.	TRBV5-1	CASSWDNTYEQYF	TGCGCCAGCAGCTGGGACAACACCTACGAGCAGTACTTC
many	TRBJ1-6	.	TRBV9	CASSVRTANSPLHF	TGTGCCAGCAGCGTAAGGACGGCAAATTCACCCCTCCACTTT
many	TRBJ2-3	TRBD2	TRBV20-1	CSAAQRGGRPDTQYF	TGCAGTGCTGCCCAGCGGGGGGGCCGTCCAGATACGCAGTATTTT
many	TRBJ2-1	.	TRBV3-1	CASSQGDLNEQFF	TGTGCCAGCAGCCAAGGGGACCTCAATGAGCAGTTCTTC